This note documents a single TCR beta chain sequence. Its antigen is unknown. The length of the CDR3 is 15 residues. Trimming stripped 3 bases from V and 2 bases from J, with 11 bases between. Germline V gene data show CDR1 as LNHDA and CDR2 as SQIVND (reference sequence). Both about-4-week and about-12-week second-dose recipients were combined. Profiled with immunoSEQ multiplex PCR; TCRdb holds only in-frame clones, not every one. This table holds under 200,000 clones, around 88% found once. This sample was included in a study of T cell responses to AZD1222 COVID-19 vaccine. Study results and limitations: Only five or six people who got AZD1222 tested seropositive at baseline. Spike was spanned by vaccine-associated CD4 TCRs, with dominance at 160-218 and 743-854. Two AZD1222 doses significantly raised spike-specific TCR breadth and depth over controls.

Material: peripheral blood, obtained 28 days after the second AZD1222 dose. The sequence was obtained from an adult who received the AZD1222 COVID-19 vaccine. The chain carries TRBV19 and TRBJ1-5, with D possibly matching TRBD1 (5 bases). The CDR3 spells CASSMRGRGNQPQHF. For the CDR3, the DNA is TGTGCCAGTAGTATGAGGGGACGGGGCAATCAGCCCCAGCATTTT. The full variable domain, with the rest looked up from reference TRBV19 and TRBJ1-5, is DGGITQSPKYLFRKEGQNVTLSCEQNLNHDAMYWYRQDPGQGLRLIYYSQIVNDFQKGDIAEGYSVSREKKESFPLTVTSAQKNPTAFYLCASSMRGRGNQPQHFGDGTRLSIL.